This T cell receptor beta chain was captured by sequencing in a study of post-analysis software for immune sequencing data. Study-wide findings and caveats: The authors found that F measure strongly co-clustered same-batch samples.

Carried by the TCR beta cDNA libraries were unique molecular identifiers. TCRdb reanalysed the PCR reads using MiXCR and keeps one entry per CDR3 protein. The data contain some 690,000 distinct CDR3 sequences, approximately 60% of them seen just once; the ten biggest clones take up around 11%. About this clonotype itself: The antigen is undetermined.

The source is a girl under 10 years old with multiple sclerosis. The specimen sequenced was blood.

The CDR3, as DNA: TGTGCCAGCAGTGTAGGAGGGCGTTACAATGAGCAGTTCTTC. It yields the protein CASSVGGRYNEQFF. This sequence joins TRBV12-3 or TRBV12-4 and TRBJ2-1; D might be TRBD2 (6 bases). The CDR3 sequence is 14 residues long. Trimming left V 5 bases short and J 4 bases short, with 12 bases between.